Each of the 24 T cell receptor beta chains below was sequenced from the same sample in a study of T cell responses to AZD1222 COVID-19 vaccine. TCRdb keeps only in-frame clones here, not all; method: immunoSEQ multiplex PCR. The table has about 160,000 clones, over 75% seen once. Sequenced material: peripheral blood, taken on day 0 of AZD1222 vaccination. These receptors originate from an adult in good health.

V usage is TRBV18 and J usage is TRBJ1-1; D ambiguous. From germline, CDR1 is KGHSH and CDR2 LQKENI. Trimming left V 5 bases short and J 0 bases short, with 4 bases between. The CDR3 covers 12 residues. The CDR3 DNA follows: TGTGCCAGCTCAGCCTTGAACACTGAAGCTTTCTTT. It specifies CASSALNTEAFF.

This chain links TRBV5-1 with TRBJ1-3, with D perhaps TRBD1 (6 bases). The CDR3 extends over 15 amino acids. Trimming shortened V by 4 bases and J by 0 bases, and 11 bases separated the two germline ends. The germline V gene has CDR1 SGHRS and CDR2 YFSETQ. CDR3 in DNA: TGCGCCAGCAGCCAGACAGGTCCCTCTGGAAACACCATATATTTT. Translation: CASSQTGPSGNTIYF.

The chain recombines TRBV7-2 with TRBJ2-7; unclear D gene. Trimming took 1 base from V and 0 from J, leaving 10 bases between them. Germline CDR1 reads SGHTA; CDR2 reads FQGNSA. CDR3 length equals 15 residues. The CDR3 reads CASSLGAGSSYEQYF. The CDR3 DNA follows: TGTGCCAGCAGCTTAGGTGCCGGCAGCTCCTACGAGCAGTACTTC. Filled out from reference TRBV7-2 and TRBJ2-7, the complete variable domain reads GAGVSQSPSNKVTEKGKDVELRCDPISGHTALYWYRQSLGQGLEFLIYFQGNSAPDKSGLPSDRFSAERTGGSVSTLTIQRTQQEDSAVYLCASSLGAGSSYEQYFGPGTRLTVT.

A single count supports this clone. The chain employs TRBV3-1 (or the pseudogene TRBV3-2) and TRBJ1-4, with unresolved D. The germline V gene has CDR1 LGHDT and CDR2 YNNKEL (reference sequence). CDR3 size: 15 residues. V lost 4 bases and J lost 2, with 11 bases in between. CDR3 nucleotides: TGTGCCAGCAGCCTTCGCCAGACGACTAATGAAAAACTGTTTTTT. It codes for CASSLRQTTNEKLFF.

The gene calls are TRBV28 and TRBJ1-1, with 8 bases lining up with TRBD1. V gave up 5 bases and J gave up 1 base; unmatched junction bases: 6. The germline V gene encodes CDR1 MDHEN and CDR2 SYDVKM. The CDR3 is 15 amino acids. CDR3 DNA sequence: TGTGCCAGCAGTGATTGGACAGGGTCGAACACTGAAGCTTTCTTT. Protein sequence: CASSDWTGSNTEAFF.

This sequence joins TRBV19 and TRBJ2-2; D might be TRBD1 or TRBD2, each matching 5 bases. Trimming pared 7 bases from V and 6 bases from J, leaving 18 bases between. This CDR3 has 15 residues. Germline loops: CDR1 LNHDA, CDR2 SQIVND (reference sequence). CDR3 DNA sequence: TGTGCCAGTATCCGGGCTGGGGGTTACTCCGGGGAGCTGTTTTTT. Translation: CASIRAGGYSGELFF.

The chain employs TRBV5-1 and TRBJ2-1; D not resolved. The V gene lost 0 bases and the J gene lost 8 bases, with 12 bases spanning the gap. There are 14 residues in the CDR3. In germline, CDR1 is SGHRS, CDR2 YFSETQ. The CDR3 DNA reads TGCGCCAGCAGCTTGGCAATAGCTTCCCATGAGCAGTTCTTC. Translated, it gives CASSLAIASHEQFF.

The J gene is TRBJ1-2, the V gene TRBV6-5; 7 bases align to TRBD1. CDR1 MNHEY and CDR2 SVGAGI come from the germline V gene. CDR3 length: 13 amino acids. V lost 4 bases, J lost 5 bases, and 4 bases stayed unmatched. The CDR3 protein is CASSSGTVYGYTF. The CDR3, as DNA: TGTGCCAGCAGTTCAGGGACAGTTTATGGCTACACCTTC.

Worth noting for this clone: The sample has other DNA sequences that encode this CDR3 too. This sequence joins TRBV9 and TRBJ2-5, with a possible D match to TRBD2 (5 bases). V lost 0 bases to trimming and J lost 5 bases, with 5 bases between them. The CDR3 is 12 amino acids. CDR1 and CDR2 from the germline V gene are SGDLS and YYNGEE. CDR3 loop: CASSVGGETQYF. The CDR3 DNA is TGTGCCAGCAGCGTAGGAGGGGAGACCCAGTACTTC. The full variable domain, with the rest looked up from reference TRBV9 and TRBJ2-5, is DSGVTQTPKHLITATGQRVTLRCSPRSGDLSVYWYQQSLDQGLQFLIQYYNGEERAKGNILERFSAQQFPDLHSELNLSSLELGDSALYFCASSVGGETQYFGPGTRLLVL.

V gene TRBV28 combines with J gene TRBJ1-5, with 7 bases matching TRBD1. The V gene's germline CDR1 is MDHEN and CDR2 SYDVKM. The CDR3 is 14 residues long. The V and J ends lost 6 bases and 0 bases, in that order; junction bases with no gene match: 2. The CDR3 loop is CASRGQHSNQPQHF. CDR3 sequence (DNA): TGTGCCAGCAGGGGACAGCATAGCAATCAGCCCCAGCATTTT.

V gene TRBV5-1 combines with J gene TRBJ1-1, with D possibly being TRBD1 (5 bases). Germline values: CDR1 SGHRS, CDR2 YFSETQ. The CDR3 sequence is 16 residues long. V gave up 4 bases and J gave up 1 base, with 17 bases separating them. The CDR3 DNA is TGCGCCAGCAGCATTCAAGGTCGGGGCCCGAACACTGAAGCTTTCTTT. Translating gives CASSIQGRGPNTEAFF.

This chain links TRBV7-9 with TRBJ2-1; unclear D gene. V lost 5 bases, J lost 10 bases, and 9 bases lay in between. CDR3 size: 11 residues. CDR1 is SEHNR and CDR2 is FQNEAQ in the germline V gene (reference sequence). CDR3 coding DNA: TGTGCCAGCAGCACCTCCGGGGAGCAGTTCTTC. Amino acids: CASSTSGEQFF.

The chain uses TRBV6-2 or TRBV6-3 and TRBJ1-5, with D perhaps TRBD1 (6 bases). CDR1 MNHEY and CDR2 SVGEGT come from the germline V gene. Trimming took 2 bases from V and 3 from J, leaving 14 bases between them. There are 16 residues in the CDR3. The CDR3 nucleotides are TGTGCCAGCAGTTACGGGCCAGGGGTTGACAATCAGCCCCAGCATTTT. This translates into CASSYGPGVDNQPQHF.

This sequence joins TRBV4-3 and TRBJ1-1, with D possibly TRBD1 on 6 matching bases. Trimming removed 0 bases from V and 0 bases from J, with 11 bases in between. This CDR3 is 16 amino acids long. Germline values: CDR1 LGHNA, CDR2 YSLEER. CDR3 nucleotide sequence: TGCGCCAGCAGCCAAGAACCGGGACACTTGAACACTGAAGCTTTCTTT. Protein: CASSQEPGHLNTEAFF.

The rearrangement joins TRBV2 to TRBJ1-5, with 11 bases fitting TRBD1. The length of the CDR3 is 15 residues. CDR1 is SNHLY and CDR2 is FYNNEI in the germline V gene. Trimming at V came to 8 bases and at J to 7 bases, leaving 10 bases not matched to a gene. CDR3 region: CASSGQGASWQPQHF. The CDR3 region has the DNA TGTGCCAGCTCAGGACAGGGGGCTTCTTGGCAGCCCCAGCATTTT.

The chain uses TRBV30 and TRBJ1-5; weak D call: TRBD1 (5 bases). Trimming shortened V by 0 bases and J by 3 bases, and 6 bases separated the two germline ends. The CDR3 length is 13 residues. Germline lookup yields CDR1 GTSNPN and CDR2 SVGIG (reference sequence). The CDR3 region has the DNA TGTGCCTGGAGTGTCAGGGCCAATCAGCCCCAGCATTTT. Protein: CAWSVRANQPQHF.

This chain links TRBV6-5 with TRBJ1-2; 7 nucleotides align to TRBD1. The CDR3 sequence is 13 residues long. Unmatched junction bases numbered 7, after V lost 5 bases and J lost 7 bases. Germline V gives CDR1 MNHEY, CDR2 SVGAGI. CDR3 amino acids: CASSHGTVGGYTF. The CDR3 DNA is TGTGCCAGCAGTCACGGGACAGTTGGTGGCTACACCTTC.

The rearrangement joins TRBV6-5 to TRBJ1-1; D possibly corresponds to TRBD1 (6 bases). CDR1 MNHEY and CDR2 SVGAGI come from the germline V gene. Trimming took off 9 bases at V and 6 bases at J, with 20 bases between the two ends. The CDR3 is 14 residues long. The CDR3 nucleotides read TGTGCCAGTAGTCGCCTCGAGGGGGGGGCTGAAGCTTTCTTT. Its protein is CASSRLEGGAEAFF.

The gene calls are TRBV9 and TRBJ1-5; TRBD1 is a possible D gene (5 bases). Germline V gene data show CDR1 as SGDLS and CDR2 as YYNGEE. Deletions cut 3 bases from V and 3 bases from J, with 10 bases between. The CDR3 contains 14 residues. The CDR3 spells CASSAEDINQPQHF. As DNA, the CDR3 is TGTGCCAGCAGCGCCGAGGACATCAATCAGCCCCAGCATTTT.

This clone is a singleton in its sample. The CDR3 coding sequence is TGTGCCAGCAGCCTCCCCCGACAGGGGGACACTGAAGCTTTCTTT. This codes for CASSLPRQGDTEAFF. The genes are TRBV7-6 and TRBJ1-1, with 9 bases aligning to TRBD1. J lost 3 bases, V lost 5 bases, and 7 bases had no gene match. The CDR3 spans 15 residues. Germline CDR1 SGHVS, CDR2 FNYEAQ.

The chain recombines TRBV18 with TRBJ1-1, with 7 bases that match TRBD1. The CDR3 spans 16 residues. V was pared by 0 bases and J by 1 base, with 5 bases of the junction left unmatched. The germline V gene has CDR1 KGHSH and CDR2 LQKENI. The CDR3 region has the DNA TGTGCCAGCTCACCACCGGGCAGGGGGGAGAACACTGAAGCTTTCTTT. Its protein product is CASSPPGRGENTEAFF.

Only a few counts were recorded for this clone. The gene calls are TRBV15 and TRBJ1-3; D is perhaps TRBD1 (6 bases). The length of the CDR3 is 14 residues. Germline V gene lookup returns CDR1 LNHNV and CDR2 YYDKDF (reference sequence). V lost 1 base and J 8 bases, leaving 12 bases between the germline ends. This CDR3 is CATSRANREDTIYF. DNA of the CDR3: TGTGCCACCAGCAGAGCTAACAGGGAAGACACCATATATTTT.

This chain joins TRBV27 and TRBJ2-1; 10 positions agree with TRBD1. The CDR3 sequence is 15 residues long. The germline V gene has CDR1 MNHEY and CDR2 SMNVEV (reference sequence). Trimming at V came to 5 bases and at J to 5 bases, leaving 6 bases not matched to a gene. Written as DNA, the CDR3 is TGTGCCAGCAGTCGAGACAGGGGGCTGAACAATGAGCAGTTCTTC. Protein product: CASSRDRGLNNEQFF.

V is TRBV5-1 and J is TRBJ1-1; no clear D. Germline V gene data show CDR1 as SGHRS and CDR2 as YFSETQ. This CDR3 comprises 12 residues. V was shortened by 3 bases and J by 1 base, with 4 bases between the two germline ends. This CDR3 reads CASSWGNTEAFF. The CDR3 nucleotides are TGCGCCAGCAGCTGGGGGAACACTGAAGCTTTCTTT.